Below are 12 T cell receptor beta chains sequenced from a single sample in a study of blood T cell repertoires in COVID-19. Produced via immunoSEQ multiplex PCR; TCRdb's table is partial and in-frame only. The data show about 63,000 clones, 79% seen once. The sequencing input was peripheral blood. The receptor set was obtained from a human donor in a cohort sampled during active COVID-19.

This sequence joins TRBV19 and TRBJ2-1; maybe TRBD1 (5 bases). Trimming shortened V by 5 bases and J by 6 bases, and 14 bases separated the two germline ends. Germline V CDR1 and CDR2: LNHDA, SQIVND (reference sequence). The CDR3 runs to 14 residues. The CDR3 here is CASSDPLQGNEQFF. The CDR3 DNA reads TGTGCCAGTAGTGACCCCCTCCAGGGCAATGAGCAGTTCTTC. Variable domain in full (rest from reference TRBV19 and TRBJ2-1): DGGITQSPKYLFRKEGQNVTLSCEQNLNHDAMYWYRQDPGQGLRLIYYSQIVNDFQKGDIAEGYSVSREKKESFPLTVTSAQKNPTAFYLCASSDPLQGNEQFFGPGTRLTVL.

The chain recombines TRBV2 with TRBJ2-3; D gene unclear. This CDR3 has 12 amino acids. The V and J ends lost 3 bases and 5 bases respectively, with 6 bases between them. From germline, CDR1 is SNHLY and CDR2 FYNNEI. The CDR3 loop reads CASSEQRDTQYF. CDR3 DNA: TGTGCCAGCAGTGAGCAGCGAGATACGCAGTATTTT.

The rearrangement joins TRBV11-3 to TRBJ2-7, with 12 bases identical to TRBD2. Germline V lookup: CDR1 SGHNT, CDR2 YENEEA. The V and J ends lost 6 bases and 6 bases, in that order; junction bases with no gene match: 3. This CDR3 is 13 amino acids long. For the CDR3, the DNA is TGTGCCAGCAGTCTAGCGGGAGGGGGCGAGCAGTACTTC. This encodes CASSLAGGGEQYF.

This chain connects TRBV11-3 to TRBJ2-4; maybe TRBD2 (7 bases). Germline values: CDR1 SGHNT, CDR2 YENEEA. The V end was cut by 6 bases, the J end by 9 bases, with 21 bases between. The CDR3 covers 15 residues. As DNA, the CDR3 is TGTGCCAGCAGAGGGAGGGGGGAACGGTCCGCCATTCAGTACTTC. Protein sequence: CASRGRGERSAIQYF. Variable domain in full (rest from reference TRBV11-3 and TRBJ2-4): EAGVVQSPRYKIIEKKQPVAFWCNPISGHNTLYWYLQNLGQGPELLIRYENEEAVDDSQLPKDRFSAERLKGVDSTLKIQPAELGDSAVYLCASRGRGERSAIQYFGAGTRLSVL.

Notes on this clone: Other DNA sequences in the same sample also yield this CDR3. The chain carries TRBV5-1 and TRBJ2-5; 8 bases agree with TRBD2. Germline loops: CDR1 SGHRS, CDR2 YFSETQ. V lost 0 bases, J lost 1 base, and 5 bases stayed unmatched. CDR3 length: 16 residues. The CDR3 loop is CASSLGGTSPQETQYF. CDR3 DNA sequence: TGCGCCAGCAGCTTGGGAGGGACTAGTCCCCAAGAGACCCAGTACTTC.

The CDR3 spells CAWTDAGKGLLYEQYF. In DNA form, the CDR3 reads TGTGCCTGGACGGACGCGGGGAAGGGCCTTTTGTACGAGCAGTACTTC. This chain connects TRBV30 to TRBJ2-7, with a weak D call TRBD2 (6 bases). The germline V gene has CDR1 GTSNPN and CDR2 SVGIG (reference sequence). The CDR3 contains 16 residues. V was pared by 4 bases and J by 4 bases, with 23 bases between.

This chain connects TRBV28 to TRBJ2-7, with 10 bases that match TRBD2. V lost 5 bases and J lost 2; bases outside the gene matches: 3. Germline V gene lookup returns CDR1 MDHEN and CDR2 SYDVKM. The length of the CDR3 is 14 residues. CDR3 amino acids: CASSLTSGTYEQYF. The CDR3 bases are TGTGCCAGCAGTCTTACTAGCGGGACCTACGAGCAGTACTTC.

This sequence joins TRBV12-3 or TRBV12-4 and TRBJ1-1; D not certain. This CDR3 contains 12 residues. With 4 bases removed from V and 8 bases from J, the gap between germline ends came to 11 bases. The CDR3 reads CASSYYSPEAFF. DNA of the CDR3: TGTGCCAGCAGTTATTATAGCCCCGAAGCTTTCTTT.

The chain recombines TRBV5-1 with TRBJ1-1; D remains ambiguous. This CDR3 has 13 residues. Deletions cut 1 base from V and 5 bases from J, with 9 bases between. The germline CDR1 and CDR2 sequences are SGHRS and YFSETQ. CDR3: CASSLTAETEAFF. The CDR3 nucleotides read TGCGCCAGCAGCTTGACGGCGGAGACTGAAGCTTTCTTT.

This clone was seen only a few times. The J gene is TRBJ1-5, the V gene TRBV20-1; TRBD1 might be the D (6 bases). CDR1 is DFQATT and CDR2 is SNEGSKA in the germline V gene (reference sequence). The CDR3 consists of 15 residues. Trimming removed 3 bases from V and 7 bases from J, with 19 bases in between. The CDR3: CSASNAGGIGQPQHF. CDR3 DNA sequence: TGCAGTGCTAGTAACGCGGGGGGCATAGGGCAGCCCCAGCATTTT.

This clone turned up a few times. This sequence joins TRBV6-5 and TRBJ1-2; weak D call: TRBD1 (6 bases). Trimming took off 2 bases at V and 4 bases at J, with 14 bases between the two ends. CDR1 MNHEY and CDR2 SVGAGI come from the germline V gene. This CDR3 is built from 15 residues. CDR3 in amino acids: CASSYGGQQPYGYTF. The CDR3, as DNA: TGTGCCAGCAGTTACGGTGGACAGCAACCCTATGGCTACACCTTC.

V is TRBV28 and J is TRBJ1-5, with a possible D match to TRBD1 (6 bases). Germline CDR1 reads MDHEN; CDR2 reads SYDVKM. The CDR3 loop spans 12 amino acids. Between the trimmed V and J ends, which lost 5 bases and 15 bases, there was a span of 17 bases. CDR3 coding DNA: TGTGCCAGCAGTGGGGGCAGGGAAGTCTTGCATTTT. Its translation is CASSGGREVLHF.